A single sample gave rise to the 14 T cell receptor beta chains below, sequenced in a study of regulatory T cells in long-lasting Graves disease. The time point here: newly diagnosed GD, antithyroid drugs for less than 3 months. RNA isolated from PBMCs was used to make the TCR library. Arm-PCR of CDR3 regions with iRepertoire HTBI primers generated TCR beta libraries. TCRdb called the multiplex PCR reads again in MiXCR, with one record for every CDR3 protein. The sample yields 500,000 or so distinct CDR3 sequences, around 15% seen once. The sample was also linked to a second study, of T cells in Graves' hyperthyroidism and ophthalmopathy.

This sample comprised peripheral blood mononuclear cells (PBMCs), obtained at new diagnosis, from a patient treated with antithyroid drugs. These receptors all come from a woman between 40 and 65 years old with Graves disease.

This clonotype has more than one count but fewer than ten. J is TRBJ2-7 and V is TRBV7-9; a weak D match, TRBD1 (6 bases). CDR1 SEHNR and CDR2 FQNEAQ come from the germline V gene (reference sequence). The length of the CDR3 is 14 residues. V lost 5 bases and J 3 bases, leaving 14 bases between the germline ends. The chain's CDR3 is CASSHGQTHYEQYF. In DNA form, the CDR3 reads TGTGCCAGCAGCCACGGACAGACCCACTACGAGCAGTACTTC. The full variable domain, rest sourced from reference TRBV7-9 and TRBJ2-7, is DTGVSQNPRHKITKRGQNVTFRCDPISEHNRLYWYRQTLGQGPEFLTYFQNEAQLEKSRLLSDRFSAERPKGSFSTLEIQRTEQGDSAMYLCASSHGQTHYEQYFGPGTRLTVT.

A remark on this clonotype: The CDR3 carries no conserved terminal phenylalanine or tryptophan, so it likely arises from a read error. This chain links TRBV5-8 with TRBJ1-1, with D unclear. From germline, CDR1 is SGHTS and CDR2 YDEGEE. The CDR3 spans 15 residues. Trimming left V 1 base short and J 1 base short, with 11 bases between. CDR3 sequence (DNA): TGTGCCAGCAGCTTGATACCGGGAAGGAACACTGAAGCTTTCTCT. This encodes CASSLIPGRNTEAFS.

The rearrangement links TRBV2 to TRBJ2-1, with D uncertain. The end of the DNA aligns better with TRBJ2-3, so the J call may be wrong. This CDR3 is built from 14 residues. Germline V lookup: CDR1 SNHLY, CDR2 FYNNEI. In nucleotides, the CDR3 is TGTGCCAGCAGCCGGGTGGGGAGCACAGATACGCAGTATTTT. It is translated as CASSRVGSTDTQYF.

This chain connects TRBV12-3 or TRBV12-4 to TRBJ2-7, with D unresolved. This CDR3 is 13 amino acids long. Trimming took off 1 base at V and 0 bases at J, with 4 bases between the two ends. CDR3 sequence reads: CASSLGYSYEQYF. The CDR3 region has the DNA TGTGCCAGCAGTTTAGGATACTCCTACGAGCAGTACTTC.

The gene calls are TRBV7-9 and TRBJ1-6; no reliable D call. This CDR3 contains 14 residues. Trimming removed 1 base at V and 9 bases at J, with 10 bases between. Germline CDR1 SEHNR, CDR2 FQNEAQ (reference sequence). The CDR3 reads CASSLVVTGSPLHF. The CDR3 nucleotides are TGTGCCAGCAGCTTAGTCGTCACGGGTTCACCCCTCCACTTT. Variable domain in full (rest from reference TRBV7-9 and TRBJ1-6): DTGVSQNPRHKITKRGQNVTFRCDPISEHNRLYWYRQTLGQGPEFLTYFQNEAQLEKSRLLSDRFSAERPKGSFSTLEIQRTEQGDSAMYLCASSLVVTGSPLHFGNGTRLTVT.

This clonotype was counted only a few times. The chain carries TRBV28 and TRBJ1-2; D may be TRBD1 (6 bases). V dropped 6 bases and J dropped 2 bases, with 22 bases sitting between them. CDR1 and CDR2 (germline): MDHEN, SYDVKM. The CDR3 loop spans 17 amino acids. The CDR3 here is CASSPPHTGSGNYGYTF. The CDR3 region has the DNA TGTGCCAGCAGCCCCCCCCATACAGGGTCGGGGAACTATGGCTACACCTTC.

CDR3: CASSSRGSWDGYTF. The CDR3 DNA reads as TGTGCCAGCAGTTCAAGGGGTAGTTGGGATGGCTACACCTTC. The V and J genes are TRBV12-3 or TRBV12-4 and TRBJ1-2; tentatively, D is TRBD1 (5 bases). Trimming took off 4 bases at V and 6 bases at J, with 15 bases between the two ends. The length of the CDR3 is 14 residues.

This clonotype was detected many times. The chain is built from TRBV13 and TRBJ2-7; D may be TRBD1 (5 bases). Between the trimmed V and J ends, which lost 0 bases and 0 bases, there was a span of 9 bases. Germline assignment: CDR1 PRHDT and CDR2 FYEKMQ (reference sequence). The CDR3 loop spans 15 amino acids. The CDR3 region is CASSLGEGASYEQYF. Here the CDR3 DNA reads TGTGCCAGCAGCTTAGGGGAAGGGGCCTCCTACGAGCAGTACTTC.

In this sample, this clonotype turned up many times. This chain links TRBV12-5 with TRBJ1-1; TRBD1 aligns across 12 bases. The CDR3 is 20 amino acids. CDR1 is LGHNT, CDR2 FRNRAP, per germline. Germline trimming cut 0 bases from V and 1 base from J; bases unmatched to any gene: 12. The CDR3 nucleotides are TGTGCTAGTGGTTTGGTGGGTTCGGGACAGGGGGCGTTGTGGAACACTGAAGCTTTCTTT. It codes for CASGLVGSGQGALWNTEAFF.

V and J are TRBV11-2 and TRBJ1-1; D uncertain. V was cut by 2 bases and J by 1 base, with 5 bases left in between. This CDR3 comprises 13 residues. The germline V gene encodes CDR1 SGHAT and CDR2 FQNNGV. The CDR3 DNA sequence: TGTGCCAGCAGCTTATCTTGGAACACTGAAGCTTTCTTT. Protein product: CASSLSWNTEAFF.

The sample holds many counts of this clonotype. This chain uses TRBV5-1 with TRBJ1-1, with D perhaps TRBD1 (5 bases). This CDR3 comprises 14 residues. V lost 7 bases and J lost 0, with 13 bases in between. CDR1 and CDR2 (germline): SGHRS, YFSETQ. The CDR3 coding sequence is TGCGCCAGCGGGAAGACAGCCATGAACACTGAAGCTTTCTTT. This codes for CASGKTAMNTEAFF.

The chain links TRBV6-1 to TRBJ2-3; D may be TRBD2 (6 bases). This CDR3 contains 16 residues. Per the germline V gene, CDR1 is MNHNS and CDR2 is SASEGT. V was cut by 8 bases and J by 4 bases, with 22 bases left in between. CDR3 region: CASGRPGLGAADTQYF. The CDR3 DNA sequence: TGTGCCAGCGGTCGGCCGGGACTTGGGGCGGCAGATACGCAGTATTTT.

This clonotype was observed a handful of times. An end of the junction does not agree with germline; a read error may underlie this. The chain couples TRBV3-1 to TRBJ1-1; TRBD1 agrees at 9 bases. CDR3 size: 14 residues. Germline V gives CDR1 LGHDT, CDR2 YNNKEL (reference sequence). The CDR3 here is CASSRGQGNTEASF. CDR3 in DNA: TGTGCCAGCAGCCGGGGACAGGGTAACACCGAAGCTTCCTTT.

This clonotype came up many times. V is TRBV5-6 and J is TRBJ1-1; no firm D call. Trimming left V 1 base short and J 4 bases short, with 8 bases between. The CDR3 is 13 residues long. Germline lookup yields CDR1 SGHDT and CDR2 YYEEEE. The chain's CDR3 is CASSLRHITEAFF. The CDR3, as DNA: TGTGCCAGCAGCTTGAGGCACATCACTGAAGCTTTCTTT.